This T cell receptor (beta chain) was captured in a study of shared clonotypes between healthy human individuals. CDR3 length: 16 residues. V dropped 5 bases and J dropped 2 bases, with 15 bases sitting between them. The germline gives CDR1 SGHVS, CDR2 FNYEAQ. Libraries were prepared by immunoSEQ multiplex PCR; TCRdb keeps only in-frame clonotypes and omits some of them. The sample lists some 2 million clones; about 95% were seen once. Naive CD8 populations comprised CD45RO-negative cells positively selected for CCR7, excluding terminally differentiated effector memory CD45RA+ cells. This TCR came from a man younger than 30 in good health. Sequencing input: naive CD8+ T cells sorted from blood. V usage is TRBV7-6 and J usage is TRBJ2-2; either TRBD1 or TRBD2 may fit D (5 bases each). CDR3 sequence: CASSGAREGNTGELFF. The CDR3 nucleotides read TGTGCCAGCAGCGGGGCCCGGGAAGGCAACACCGGGGAGCTGTTTTTT.